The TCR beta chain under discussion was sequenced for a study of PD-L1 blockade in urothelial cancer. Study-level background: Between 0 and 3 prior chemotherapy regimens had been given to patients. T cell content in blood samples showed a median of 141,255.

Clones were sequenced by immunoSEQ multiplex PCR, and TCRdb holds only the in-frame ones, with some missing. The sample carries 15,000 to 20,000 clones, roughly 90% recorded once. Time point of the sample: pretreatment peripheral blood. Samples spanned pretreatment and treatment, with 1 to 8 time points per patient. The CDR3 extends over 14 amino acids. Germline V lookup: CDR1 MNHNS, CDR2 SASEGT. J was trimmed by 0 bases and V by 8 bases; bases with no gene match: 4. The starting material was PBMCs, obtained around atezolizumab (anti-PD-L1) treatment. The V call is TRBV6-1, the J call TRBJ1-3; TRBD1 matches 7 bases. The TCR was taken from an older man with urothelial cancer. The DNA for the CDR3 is TGTGCCAGCGGACAGGTTATCTCTGGAAACACCATATATTTT. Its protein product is CASGQVISGNTIYF.